Listed below are T cell receptor beta chains from one sample, sequenced in a study of blood T cells in healthy people across ages. TCRdb reprocessed the 5' RACE reads with MiXCR, giving one entry per CDR3 protein. The data show approximately 360,000 distinct CDR3 sequences, over 45% seen once. The specimen sequenced was blood. The receptors derive from a man aged 60-69 years in good health. Both conserved end residues are part of each CDR3. Fields, in order: J gene, V gene, CDR3 protein.

>TRBJ2-3|TRBV20-1
CSARDRVADTQYF
>TRBJ2-1|TRBV9
CASSVAGQEEAEQFF
>TRBJ2-1|TRBV4-1
CASSQDGISYNEQFF
>TRBJ2-7|TRBV20-1
CSARDNGRDHYEQYF
>TRBJ2-7|TRBV5-1
CASRWTSGSYEQYF
>TRBJ2-3|TRBV11-2
CASKGTDTQYF
>TRBJ2-3|TRBV6-5
CASSYQAGSTDTQYF
>TRBJ2-1|TRBV18
CASSPTDSNEQFF
>TRBJ2-7|TRBV29-1
CSVLVGGSGEQYF
>TRBJ2-1|TRBV6-2/TRBV6-3
CASSYSSGLASNEQFF
>TRBJ2-7|TRBV25-1
CASSAPGQAGNEQYF
>TRBJ2-3|TRBV30
CAWSVPGQGGRDMQYF
>NA|TRBV6-6
CASSPLGQSGEQYF
>TRBJ1-4|TRBV11-2
CASSLGTGLSEKLFF
>TRBJ2-1|TRBV21-1
CASSKDRGSGSYNEQFF
>TRBJ2-1|TRBV10-3
CAISAGNEQFF
>TRBJ2-3|TRBV27
CASSLSPWDTDTQYF
>TRBJ2-7|TRBV7-8
CASSPAAAGGSYEQYF
>TRBJ2-7|TRBV7-2
CASRQGREQYF
>TRBJ1-5|TRBV18
CASSPGTSNQPQHF
>TRBJ2-1|TRBV12-3/TRBV12-4
CASSIAGNGDEQFF
>TRBJ2-7|TRBV29-1
CSVEYGRSSYEQYF
>TRBJ1-2|TRBV2
CASSERQDIGYTF
>TRBJ1-5|TRBV5-1
CASSLEGGVSNQPQHF
>TRBJ1-1|TRBV29-1
CSVVKAHTEAFF
>TRBJ2-3|TRBV28
CASSLGQVGYF
>TRBJ1-2|TRBV25-1
CASSEWGNYGYTF
>TRBJ2-4|TRBV5-1
CASSLARTGSGNIQYF
>TRBJ1-2|TRBV12-5
CASGSPGYGYTF
>TRBJ1-2|TRBV20-1
CSAQELSNYGYTF
>TRBJ2-1|TRBV20-1
CSATYRGGRPNEQFF
>TRBJ2-5|TRBV3-1
CASSQEGLAGDGYQETQYF
>TRBJ2-1|TRBV6-2/TRBV6-3
CASSPGVEEQFF
>TRBJ2-1|TRBV6-2/TRBV6-3
CASRDGLAAHEQFF
>TRBJ1-2|TRBV5-1
CASSRRQGTYGYTF
>TRBJ2-5|TRBV20-1
CSARERRDQRGIQYF
>TRBJ1-2|TRBV5-1
CASSLALGDYGYTF
>TRBJ1-4|TRBV2
CASLHGTNEKLFF
>TRBJ2-1|TRBV11-3
CASSRTSNTYNEQFF
>TRBJ2-7|TRBV7-2
CASSTWTSAAPEQYF
>TRBJ1-2|TRBV28
CASSLSTQTSYGYTF
>TRBJ2-1|TRBV20-1
CSARRGADYNEQFF
>TRBJ2-1|TRBV7-9
CASSPRRLAGGHNEQFF
>TRBJ2-7|TRBV29-1
CSVEEGGVGHYEQYF
>TRBJ1-4|TRBV18
CASSPAGQGNEKLFF
>TRBJ2-3|TRBV29-1
CSVVPSTDTQYF
>TRBJ2-7|TRBV9
CASSARRDSYNEQYF
>TRBJ2-3|TRBV20-1
CSALAGLTDTQYF
>TRBJ2-3|TRBV11-2
CASSSRAGAGTDTQYF
>TRBJ2-6|TRBV6-6
CASSDPSGANVLTF
>TRBJ1-2|TRBV19
CASALGQTTNYGYTF
>TRBJ2-5|TRBV18
CASSPRNLGETQYF
>TRBJ1-6|TRBV28
CASTDNNSPLHF
>TRBJ1-1|TRBV27
CASSAQGAGFTEVFF
>TRBJ2-7|TRBV10-3
CAISEGVLDEQYF